This TCR beta chain was captured by sequencing in a study of molecular identifiers for immune sequencing clone quantification. About the research overall: Split five ways in replicates, RNA from approximately 20,000 or 100,000 naive CD8 cells had four portions sequenced.

A few counts support this clonotype. The CDR3 has 15 residues. V lost 1 base and J lost 5, with 13 bases in between. The authors built bulk TCR libraries by previously described methods with listed TCR primers. TCRdb reprocessed the PCR reads with MiXCR, giving one entry per CDR3 protein. The data hold more than 300,000 distinct CDR3 sequences, with about 21% observed a single time. The sequence derives from a human donor in good health. Some libraries in this study had Jurkat cell RNA spiked in. This chain joins TRBV12-3 or TRBV12-4 and TRBJ2-3; D may match TRBD1 or TRBD2 (5 bases each). The sample was naive CD8+ T cells from blood, with Jurkat cell RNA spiked in. Described subset: FACS-sorted CD8+CD4-CCR7+CD45RA+ naive T cells. The CDR3 nucleotides are TGTGCCAGCAGTTTAGAGTTGGGACCCCTAGATACGCAGTATTTT. Protein: CASSLELGPLDTQYF.